The 16 T cell receptor beta chains below come from one sample, sequenced in a study of T-cell reconstitution after alpha-beta-depleted transplantation in children (dated by TCRdb to the mid-2010s). The library was made by PCR. The run used an Illumina HiSeq 2500. Molecular barcoding was employed in the preparation of TCR libraries, with unique molecular identifiers being used to normalize TCRbeta repertoire quantification. The raw public data were reprocessed by TCRdb itself: fastp quality trimming at Q25, MiXCR clonotype calling, in-frame beta chains only. Rows with a matching CDR3 protein are joined into one entry that keeps the most common DNA and genes. The sample table shows approximately 390,000 distinct CDR3 sequences, and approximately 10% are seen once. Of the sample, 4.5% to 7% is held by the ten largest clones. Sequencing used PBMCs from the stem cell graft donor, obtained from the stem cell graft. The source of these receptors is a human donor who donated a stem cell graft to a child with acute myeloid leukemia.

The chain carries TRBV7-8 and TRBJ2-1, with unresolved D. Trimming shortened V by 5 bases and J by 3 bases, and 14 bases separated the two germline ends. The CDR3 covers 15 residues. Germline lookup yields CDR1 SGHVS and CDR2 FQNEAQ. CDR3 in DNA: TGTGCCAGCAGCCCTATCGGCCCCGGCTACAATGAGCAGTTCTTC. The encoded protein is CASSPIGPGYNEQFF.

The chain combines TRBV5-1 with TRBJ2-7; TRBD1 agrees at 9 bases. The V and J ends lost 0 bases and 6 bases, in that order; junction bases with no gene match: 7. The CDR3 is 15 residues long. The germline V gene has CDR1 SGHRS and CDR2 YFSETQ. The CDR3 sequence: CASSLVVDRGGEQYF. Written as DNA, the CDR3 is TGCGCCAGCAGCTTGGTGGTGGACAGGGGCGGCGAGCAGTACTTC.

In this sample, this clonotype turned up a few times. V gene TRBV6-1 combines with J gene TRBJ1-5; TRBD1 is a possible D gene (5 bases). Germline V lookup: CDR1 MNHNS, CDR2 SASEGT. This CDR3 has 15 residues. Trimming removed 6 bases from V and 0 bases from J, with 12 bases in between. The CDR3 region has the DNA TGTGCCAGCAGCGAGGGACTCTATAGCAATCAGCCCCAGCATTTT. It translates to CASSEGLYSNQPQHF.

CDR3 region: CASSSPVRTRTDTQYF. The CDR3 nucleotides read TGTGCCAGCAGCTCACCCGTCCGAACTCGCACAGATACGCAGTATTTT. This chain joins TRBV7-2 and TRBJ2-3, with D uncertain. This CDR3 spans 16 amino acids. Germline values: CDR1 SGHTA, CDR2 FQGNSA. Trimming took 4 bases from V and 1 from J, leaving 15 bases between them.

The gene calls are TRBV20-1 and TRBJ2-7, with 8 bases that match TRBD2. CDR1 DFQATT and CDR2 SNEGSKA come from the germline V gene (reference sequence). V lost 3 bases, J lost 4 bases, and 5 bases stayed unmatched. The CDR3 runs to 13 residues. The CDR3 loop is CSARSGSSYEQYF. The CDR3 DNA reads TGCAGTGCTAGGAGCGGGAGTAGTTACGAGCAGTACTTC.

The V gene is TRBV7-9, the J gene TRBJ1-2; a possible D gene is TRBD1 (6 bases). The CDR3 has 13 residues. Trimming removed 6 bases from V and 2 bases from J, with 10 bases in between. Germline V gene lookup returns CDR1 SEHNR and CDR2 FQNEAQ (reference sequence). The CDR3 DNA reads as TGTGCCAGCAGTAGGACAGAAAACTATGGCTACACCTTC. Residues: CASSRTENYGYTF.

This clonotype has only a few counts. In nucleotides, the CDR3 is TGTGCCAGCGCCGGACTAGCGAGATATACGCAGTATTTT. Translated, it gives CASAGLARYTQYF. The chain employs TRBV7-6 and TRBJ2-3, with TRBD2 matching 9 bases. The trim removed 8 bases at V and 7 bases at J, leaving 7 bases unmatched. CDR1 and CDR2 from the germline V gene are SGHVS and FNYEAQ. CDR3 size: 13 residues.

There are a few counts of this clonotype. This chain joins TRBV2 and TRBJ1-2, with TRBD1 matching over 11 bases. Germline V gene lookup returns CDR1 SNHLY and CDR2 FYNNEI. Unmatched junction bases numbered 4, after V lost 2 bases and J lost 2 bases. There are 16 residues in the CDR3. The CDR3 DNA sequence: TGTGCCAGCAGTGAAAGGGGACAGGGGGGAAACTATGGCTACACCTTC. It yields the protein CASSERGQGGNYGYTF.

This clonotype was counted a few times. V is TRBV18 and J is TRBJ2-7, with D possibly being TRBD1 or TRBD2 (5 bases each). Germline V lookup: CDR1 KGHSH, CDR2 LQKENI. V lost 2 bases and J 1 base, leaving 21 bases between the germline ends. The CDR3 is 18 residues long. The CDR3 DNA follows: TGTGCCAGCTCACCAAGGTCTCAGGTCCGCAGGGAGTCCTACGAGCAGTACTTC. It is translated as CASSPRSQVRRESYEQYF.

This clonotype was observed a few times. The V call is TRBV5-1, the J call TRBJ2-1; 12 bases fit TRBD2. Germline CDR1 SGHRS, CDR2 YFSETQ. This CDR3 has 14 residues. Unmatched junction bases numbered 4, after V lost 5 bases and J lost 7 bases. In DNA form, the CDR3 reads TGCGCCAGCAGGAGGACTAGCGGGAAAAATGAGCAGTTCTTC. It is translated as CASRRTSGKNEQFF.

This clonotype was seen at least ten times. This chain connects TRBV7-2 to TRBJ1-4; no clear D gene. The V end lost 1 base, the J end lost 4 bases, and 10 bases lay between the germline ends. This CDR3 is 15 amino acids long. In germline, CDR1 is SGHTA, CDR2 FQGNSA. The CDR3 protein is CASSLGDQYNEKLFF. As DNA, the CDR3 is TGTGCCAGCAGCTTAGGAGACCAGTATAATGAAAAACTGTTTTTT.

This chain uses TRBV12-3 or TRBV12-4 with TRBJ1-5; D is perhaps TRBD1 (6 bases). This CDR3 has 17 residues. With 1 base removed from V and 0 bases from J, the gap between germline ends came to 13 bases. This CDR3 is CASSLGLGGASNQPQHF. As DNA, the CDR3 is TGTGCCAGCAGTTTAGGCTTAGGGGGAGCTAGCAATCAGCCCCAGCATTTT.

The sample holds many counts of this clonotype. CDR3: CSGDGSGETQYF. In nucleotides, the CDR3 is TGCAGCGGTGACGGATCCGGAGAGACCCAGTACTTC. The V and J genes are TRBV29-1 and TRBJ2-5, with D unclear. The CDR3 runs to 12 residues. V shed 7 bases and J shed 4 bases, with 13 bases lying between them. Germline V gene lookup returns CDR1 SQVTM and CDR2 ANQGSEA.

This clonotype was detected only a few times. The chain combines TRBV9 with TRBJ2-3; tentatively, D is TRBD2 (6 bases). This CDR3 contains 14 residues. In germline, CDR1 is SGDLS, CDR2 YYNGEE. V was shortened by 3 bases and J by 2 bases, with 10 bases between the two germline ends. In nucleotides, the CDR3 is TGTGCCAGCAGCGGGGGACTCTACACAGATACGCAGTATTTT. It specifies CASSGGLYTDTQYF.

The chain employs TRBV6-5 and TRBJ2-3, with TRBD1 matching 8 bases. This CDR3 contains 13 residues. V lost 6 bases to trimming and J lost 13 bases; unmatched junction nucleotides: 12. The V gene's germline CDR1 is MNHEY and CDR2 SVGAGI. The CDR3 is CASRFSGQGSEYF. The CDR3, as DNA: TGTGCCAGCAGGTTCTCCGGACAGGGATCAGAGTATTTT.

This sequence joins TRBV5-5 and TRBJ1-5; 8 bases align to TRBD1. This CDR3 spans 16 amino acids. V shed 5 bases and J 13 bases; nucleotides not matched to a gene: 20. The V gene's germline CDR1 is SGHKS and CDR2 YYEKEE (reference sequence). CDR3 loop: CASSSTSLAGTGRQHF. The DNA for the CDR3 is TGTGCCAGCAGTTCCACAAGCCTAGCCGGGACAGGAAGACAGCATTTT.